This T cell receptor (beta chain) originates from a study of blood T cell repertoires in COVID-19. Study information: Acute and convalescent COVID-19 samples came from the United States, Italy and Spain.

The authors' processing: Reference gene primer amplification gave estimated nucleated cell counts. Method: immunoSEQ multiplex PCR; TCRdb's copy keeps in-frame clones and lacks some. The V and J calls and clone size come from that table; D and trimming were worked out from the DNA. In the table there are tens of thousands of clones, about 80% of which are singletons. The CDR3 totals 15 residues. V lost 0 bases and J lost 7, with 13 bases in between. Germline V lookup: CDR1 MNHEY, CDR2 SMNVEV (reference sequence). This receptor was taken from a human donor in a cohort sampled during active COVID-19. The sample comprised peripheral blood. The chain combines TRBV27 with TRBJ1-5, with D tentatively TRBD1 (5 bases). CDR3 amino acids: CASSLSPQGRQPQHF. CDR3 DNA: TGTGCCAGCAGTTTATCCCCGCAGGGTCGACAGCCCCAGCATTTT.